This is a list of T cell receptor beta chains from one sample in a study of cytomegalovirus exposure and HLA in healthy donors. Here immunoSEQ multiplex PCR was the method, and the copy in TCRdb shows in-frame clones only, minus some. The sample holds about 130,000 clones; 65% to 80% are singletons and the top ten take under 15%. Source material: PBMCs. These receptors were taken from a woman in her fifties or sixties in good health and CMV-seropositive. Both conserved end residues are trimmed from each CDR3. D genes are given only for firm matches.

v_gene: TRBV5-4
j_gene: TRBJ2-5
d_gene: -
CDR3aa: ASSLREETQY

v_gene: TRBV5-4
j_gene: TRBJ1-2
d_gene: -
CDR3aa: ASSLGYRSGGYT

v_gene: TRBV9
j_gene: TRBJ1-1
d_gene: -
CDR3aa: ASSPVVSGTEAF

v_gene: TRBV6-6
j_gene: TRBJ1-3
d_gene: -
CDR3aa: ASSYGRAKGNTIY

v_gene: TRBV19
j_gene: TRBJ2-7
d_gene: TRBD2
CDR3aa: ASSRFAGTSGTYEQY

v_gene: TRBV6-5
j_gene: TRBJ2-7
d_gene: -
CDR3aa: ASSSRNGEQY

v_gene: TRBV19
j_gene: TRBJ1-3
d_gene: -
CDR3aa: ASTLRNTIY

v_gene: TRBV11-2
j_gene: TRBJ2-3
d_gene: TRBD2
CDR3aa: ASSLDPQRGATDTQY

v_gene: TRBV7-9
j_gene: TRBJ1-2
d_gene: -
CDR3aa: ASSQRQNYGYT

v_gene: TRBV5-1
j_gene: TRBJ2-5
d_gene: TRBD2
CDR3aa: ASTMSGRQETQY

v_gene: TRBV18
j_gene: TRBJ2-7
d_gene: TRBD1
CDR3aa: ASSPAAAGTGVHEQY

v_gene: TRBV28
j_gene: TRBJ2-7
d_gene: TRBD1
CDR3aa: ASSQPGQVSYEQY

v_gene: TRBV29-1
j_gene: TRBJ1-2
d_gene: -
CDR3aa: SAPDPGGYT

v_gene: TRBV2
j_gene: TRBJ2-7
d_gene: -
CDR3aa: ASSEGLEPSYEQY

v_gene: TRBV29-1
j_gene: TRBJ1-2
d_gene: TRBD1
CDR3aa: SVRQGYYGYT

v_gene: TRBV2
j_gene: TRBJ2-2
d_gene: -
CDR3aa: ASSRRQTNTGELF

v_gene: TRBV4-3
j_gene: TRBJ1-2
d_gene: -
CDR3aa: ASSQEFGLGYT

v_gene: TRBV6-5
j_gene: TRBJ2-7
d_gene: -
CDR3aa: ASRPLTGTEQY

v_gene: TRBV7-9
j_gene: TRBJ2-1
d_gene: TRBD2
CDR3aa: ASSSLAGGGNEQF

v_gene: TRBV11-2
j_gene: TRBJ1-1
d_gene: -
CDR3aa: ASSFGGNTEAF

v_gene: TRBV19
j_gene: TRBJ2-7
d_gene: TRBD2
CDR3aa: ASRLSSGRTYEQY

v_gene: TRBV21-1
j_gene: TRBJ1-1
d_gene: -
CDR3aa: ASTPTILNTEAF

v_gene: TRBV5-6
j_gene: TRBJ2-2
d_gene: -
CDR3aa: ASSLGQLNTGELF

v_gene: TRBV6-5
j_gene: TRBJ2-2
d_gene: TRBD1
CDR3aa: ASTPGQGTTGELF

v_gene: TRBV9
j_gene: TRBJ2-5
d_gene: TRBD2
CDR3aa: ASSRMSGRGQETQY

v_gene: TRBV7-2
j_gene: TRBJ2-5
d_gene: -
CDR3aa: ASTRGVPGETQY

v_gene: TRBV11-3
j_gene: TRBJ1-1
d_gene: TRBD1
CDR3aa: ASPRTGKGGTEAF

v_gene: TRBV25-1
j_gene: TRBJ1-1
d_gene: -
CDR3aa: ASSDTGHPNTEAF

v_gene: TRBV9
j_gene: TRBJ2-5
d_gene: TRBD2
CDR3aa: ASSVGGLALAQETQY

v_gene: TRBV5-8
j_gene: TRBJ1-4
d_gene: TRBD1
CDR3aa: ASSSGQGLATNEKLF

v_gene: TRBV4-1
j_gene: TRBJ2-2
d_gene: -
CDR3aa: ASSPDRNTGELF

v_gene: TRBV7-9
j_gene: TRBJ2-5
d_gene: TRBD1
CDR3aa: ATRMAGGSETQY

v_gene: TRBV10-3
j_gene: TRBJ2-1
d_gene: -
CDR3aa: AISRGTSSNEQF

v_gene: TRBV27
j_gene: TRBJ2-7
d_gene: -
CDR3aa: ASSQPGSHEQY

v_gene: TRBV18
j_gene: TRBJ2-7
d_gene: TRBD1
CDR3aa: ASSPPTGGHEQY

v_gene: TRBV5-1
j_gene: TRBJ2-6
d_gene: -
CDR3aa: ASSGGQYSGANVLT

v_gene: TRBV20-1
j_gene: TRBJ1-2
d_gene: TRBD1
CDR3aa: SATTGGGYT

v_gene: TRBV5-4
j_gene: TRBJ2-3
d_gene: TRBD2
CDR3aa: ASSLGLAGEDTQY

v_gene: TRBV18
j_gene: TRBJ2-2
d_gene: TRBD1
CDR3aa: ASSQTGTINTGELF

v_gene: TRBV5-1
j_gene: TRBJ1-2
d_gene: -
CDR3aa: ASSLTTTNYGYT

v_gene: TRBV19
j_gene: TRBJ2-5
d_gene: TRBD2
CDR3aa: ASSGRAGETQY

v_gene: TRBV6-5
j_gene: TRBJ1-6
d_gene: TRBD1
CDR3aa: ASSYWGQDNSPLH

v_gene: TRBV19
j_gene: TRBJ2-1
d_gene: TRBD1
CDR3aa: ASRQGWNEQF

v_gene: TRBV6-5
j_gene: TRBJ2-5
d_gene: TRBD2
CDR3aa: ASSYEAGGPEETQY

v_gene: TRBV5-1
j_gene: TRBJ2-1
d_gene: TRBD1
CDR3aa: ASSLQGARGYNEQF

v_gene: TRBV4-3
j_gene: TRBJ2-7
d_gene: -
CDR3aa: ASSQQTEAYEQY

v_gene: TRBV6-6
j_gene: TRBJ2-7
d_gene: -
CDR3aa: ASNTGPSYEQY

v_gene: TRBV7-2
j_gene: TRBJ2-7
d_gene: TRBD2
CDR3aa: ASSARLAGERYEQY

v_gene: TRBV27
j_gene: TRBJ2-3
d_gene: TRBD1
CDR3aa: ASRWTGLDTQY

v_gene: TRBV9
j_gene: TRBJ2-6
d_gene: -
CDR3aa: ASNGLGSGANVLT

v_gene: TRBV14
j_gene: TRBJ2-1
d_gene: -
CDR3aa: ASSQDRSGLDEQF